Listed here are 25 T cell receptor beta chains from one sample, sequenced in a study of blood T cell repertoires in COVID-19. Data came from immunoSEQ multiplex PCR; TCRdb stores just in-frame clones and leaves some out. The table lists some 150,000 clones, roughly 85% of them singletons. The sample taken for sequencing was peripheral blood. These receptors were collected from a man in his 70s with acute or convalescent COVID-19.

The chain carries TRBV18 and TRBJ1-6, with a weak D call TRBD1 (5 bases). The germline CDR1 and CDR2 sequences are KGHSH and LQKENI. The CDR3 is 15 amino acids. V shed 3 bases and J shed 7 bases, with 13 bases lying between them. The CDR3, as DNA: TGTGCCAGCTCACCGGCAGGGAACGCAAATTCACCCCTCCACTTT. Translated, it gives CASSPAGNANSPLHF.

The rearrangement joins TRBV7-3 to TRBJ1-3; D not resolved. The V end was cut by 4 bases, the J end by 1 base, with 11 bases between. CDR3 length equals 15 residues. Germline V gene sequence: CDR1 SGHTA, CDR2 FQGTGA. The CDR3 nucleotides read TGTGCCAGCAGCTCCGGGTTTGAATCTGGAAACACCATATATTTT. The encoded protein is CASSSGFESGNTIYF.

The V gene is TRBV10-3, the J gene TRBJ2-7; TRBD2 agrees at 10 bases. The CDR3 totals 15 residues. The ends lost 2 bases at V and 0 bases at J; junction bases unmatched: 1. CDR1 and CDR2 (germline): ENHRY, SYGVKD. This chain's CDR3 is CAISEGLADSYEQYF. The CDR3 DNA reads TGTGCCATCAGTGAGGGACTAGCGGACTCCTACGAGCAGTACTTC.

The chain carries TRBV3-1 (or the pseudogene TRBV3-2) and TRBJ1-1; perhaps TRBD1 as D (6 bases). The CDR3 has 15 amino acids. Germline V gene sequence: CDR1 LGHDT, CDR2 YNNKEL (reference sequence). Trimming took 3 bases from V and 4 from J, leaving 15 bases between them. In DNA form, the CDR3 reads TGTGCCAGCAGCCATCAACCCTTAGGGGGCACTGAAGCTTTCTTT. Protein product: CASSHQPLGGTEAFF.

The chain couples TRBV6-2 or TRBV6-3 to TRBJ2-7; TRBD2 matches at 7 bases. Germline loops: CDR1 MNHEY, CDR2 SVGEGT. The length of the CDR3 is 14 residues. V was pared by 5 bases and J by 1 base, with 5 bases of the junction left unmatched. The CDR3 sequence is CASSRGRGSYEQYF. The CDR3 region has the DNA TGTGCCAGCAGTCGAGGGAGGGGATCCTACGAGCAGTACTTC.

The rearrangement uses TRBV12-3 or TRBV12-4 and TRBJ2-3; D unclear. Between the trimmed V and J ends, which lost 4 bases and 6 bases, there was a span of 5 bases. CDR3 size: 11 residues. CDR3 nucleotide sequence: TGTGCCAGCAGTTCTGCGGATACGCAGTATTTT. This encodes CASSSADTQYF.

The V gene is TRBV19, the J gene TRBJ2-7; TRBD1 matches 7 bases. The germline V gene encodes CDR1 LNHDA and CDR2 SQIVND (reference sequence). The CDR3 consists of 14 residues. V shed 3 bases, J shed 3 bases, and the junction held 5 bases outside the gene matches. CDR3 nucleotides: TGTGCCAGTAGTATCCTGGGACAGAACTACGAGCAGTACTTC. Its translation is CASSILGQNYEQYF.

This rearrangement joins TRBV14 to TRBJ2-7; a weak D match, TRBD2 (6 bases). Germline CDR1 reads SGHDN; CDR2 reads FVKESK. The CDR3 spans 16 residues. Trimming left V 4 bases short and J 0 bases short, with 16 bases between. The CDR3 sequence is CASSPGGPNFSYEQYF. In DNA form, the CDR3 reads TGTGCCAGCAGCCCCGGAGGGCCGAACTTCTCCTACGAGCAGTACTTC.

The chain uses TRBV5-4 and TRBJ2-3; 14 nucleotides match TRBD2. Germline V lookup: CDR1 SGHNT, CDR2 YYREEE (reference sequence). CDR3 size: 16 residues. Trimming at V came to 4 bases and at J to 6 bases, leaving 7 bases not matched to a gene. CDR3 in DNA: TGTGCCAGCAGCCTTGGGACTAGCGGGAGTGAGGATACGCAGTATTTT. The encoded protein is CASSLGTSGSEDTQYF. The variable domain in full, completed from reference TRBV5-4 and TRBJ2-3, reads ETGVTQSPTHLIKTRGQQVTLRCSSQSGHNTVSWYQQALGQGPQFIFQYYREEENGRGNFPPRFSGLQFPNYSSELNVNALELDDSALYLCASSLGTSGSEDTQYFGPGTRLTVL.

The V call is TRBV19, the J call TRBJ2-3; 8 bases are a match to TRBD1. This CDR3 region has 13 residues. Germline V gives CDR1 LNHDA, CDR2 SQIVND (reference sequence). V shed 5 bases and J 6 bases; nucleotides not matched to a gene: 4. CDR3 in amino acids: CASSAQGADTQYF. Written as DNA, the CDR3 is TGTGCCAGTAGTGCGCAGGGGGCGGATACGCAGTATTTT. Complete variable domain (other parts from reference TRBV19 and TRBJ2-3): DGGITQSPKYLFRKEGQNVTLSCEQNLNHDAMYWYRQDPGQGLRLIYYSQIVNDFQKGDIAEGYSVSREKKESFPLTVTSAQKNPTAFYLCASSAQGADTQYFGPGTRLTVL.

This clone was picked up one time. J is TRBJ2-7 and V is TRBV7-2; D is possibly TRBD2 (6 bases). V was shortened by 5 bases and J by 3 bases, with 8 bases between the two germline ends. There are 12 residues in the CDR3. Germline V lookup: CDR1 SGHTA, CDR2 FQGNSA. CDR3 nucleotide sequence: TGTGCCAGCAGCCCGACTAGCTACGAGCAGTACTTC. Its translation: CASSPTSYEQYF.

In its sample, this clone was seen once. This chain connects TRBV6-5 to TRBJ1-6; D unresolved. V gave up 2 bases and J gave up 7 bases, with 12 bases separating them. CDR3 size: 15 residues. The V gene's germline CDR1 is MNHEY and CDR2 SVGAGI. CDR3 nucleotide sequence: TGTGCCAGCAGTTACAGAGTACAGCTAAATTCACCCCTCCACTTT. Its protein product is CASSYRVQLNSPLHF.

The rearrangement links TRBV16 to TRBJ2-3; D is ambiguous. This CDR3 spans 14 amino acids. The V end lost 2 bases, the J end lost 4 bases, and 10 bases lay between the germline ends. Germline CDR1 reads KGHSY; CDR2 reads FQNENV. CDR3 nucleotide sequence: TGTGCCAGCAGCCAAAGCAGGTCTTCAGATACGCAGTATTTT. It translates to CASSQSRSSDTQYF. Together with reference TRBV16 and TRBJ2-3, the CDR3 gives the full variable domain: GEEVAQTPKHLVRGEGQKAKLYCAPIKGHSYVFWYQQVLKNEFKFLISFQNENVFDETGMPKERFSAKCLPNSPCSLEIQATKLEDSAVYFCASSQSRSSDTQYFGPGTRLTVL.

This clone was counted at least ten times. CDR3 nucleotides: TGTGCCAGCACTGTACAGGGGGCAGGGACCGGGGAGCTGTTTTTT. This gives the protein CASTVQGAGTGELFF. J is TRBJ2-2 and V is TRBV11-1; 9 bases align to TRBD1. CDR3 length equals 15 residues. Germline V lookup: CDR1 SGHAT, CDR2 FQDESV (reference sequence). V lost 7 bases and J lost 5; bases outside the gene matches: 8. The variable domain in full, completed from reference TRBV11-1 and TRBJ2-2, reads EAEVAQSPRYKITEKSQAVAFWCDPISGHATLYWYRQILGQGPELLVQFQDESVVDDSQLPKDRFSAERLKGVDSTLKIQPAELGDSAMYLCASTVQGAGTGELFFGEGSRLTVL.

The chain recombines TRBV6-2 or TRBV6-3 with TRBJ2-2; TRBD2 matches at 9 bases. Germline lookup yields CDR1 MNHEY and CDR2 SVGEGT. V was pared by 5 bases and J by 2 bases, with 6 bases of the junction left unmatched. The CDR3 spans 16 residues. This chain's CDR3 is CASSKRLAANTGELFF. DNA of the CDR3: TGTGCCAGCAGTAAACGACTAGCGGCAAACACCGGGGAGCTGTTTTTT.

The V and J genes are TRBV19 and TRBJ2-2; 10 bases agree with TRBD2. Germline CDR1 is LNHDA and CDR2 is SQIVND (reference sequence). This CDR3 region has 16 residues. Losses at the gene ends were 5 bases for V and 3 bases for J; bases not matched to a gene: 6. The CDR3 region has the DNA TGTGCCAGTAGTCTCGGACTAGCGGAAGACACCGGGGAGCTGTTTTTT. Translation: CASSLGLAEDTGELFF. The full variable domain, completed using reference TRBV19 and TRBJ2-2, is DGGITQSPKYLFRKEGQNVTLSCEQNLNHDAMYWYRQDPGQGLRLIYYSQIVNDFQKGDIAEGYSVSREKKESFPLTVTSAQKNPTAFYLCASSLGLAEDTGELFFGEGSRLTVL.

V and J are TRBV3-1 (or the pseudogene TRBV3-2) and TRBJ2-5, with 9 bases fitting TRBD2. The V gene's germline CDR1 is LGHDT and CDR2 YNNKEL (reference sequence). V was pared by 1 base and J by 2 bases, with 2 bases of the junction left unmatched. The CDR3 covers 15 residues. The CDR3 region has the DNA TGTGCCAGCAGCCAAGGACTAGCGGAACAAGAGACCCAGTACTTC. This gives the protein CASSQGLAEQETQYF.

This clone came up once. V and J are TRBV5-1 and TRBJ2-5; 16 bases are a match to TRBD2. J lost 5 bases, V lost 5 bases, and 9 bases had no gene match. From germline, CDR1 is SGHRS and CDR2 YFSETQ. This CDR3 is built from 17 residues. The CDR3 sequence: CASRPGLAGGPGETQYF. Written as DNA, the CDR3 is TGCGCCAGCAGACCGGGACTAGCGGGAGGGCCCGGGGAGACCCAGTACTTC.

The gene calls are TRBV7-8 and TRBJ2-1; D gene unclear. Per germline, CDR1 SGHVS and CDR2 FQNEAQ. The CDR3 consists of 11 residues. V was shortened by 5 bases and J by 10 bases, with 9 bases between the two germline ends. CDR3 region: CASSQTREQFF. CDR3 nucleotide sequence: TGTGCCAGCAGCCAGACTCGGGAGCAGTTCTTC.

This clone showed up just once. V is TRBV3-1 (or the pseudogene TRBV3-2) and J is TRBJ1-4; D is ambiguous. Germline V gene lookup returns CDR1 LGHDT and CDR2 YNNKEL (reference sequence). The CDR3 sequence is 14 residues long. The germline V and J ends were trimmed by 0 bases and 7 bases, with 9 bases remaining between them. For the CDR3, the DNA is TGTGCCAGCAGCCAAGAACGAGGGCCTGAAAAACTGTTTTTT. As protein: CASSQERGPEKLFF.

The chain links TRBV28 to TRBJ1-1, with TRBD1 identical over 9 bases. In germline, CDR1 is MDHEN, CDR2 SYDVKM. The CDR3 is 16 amino acids. The V gene end was trimmed by 6 bases and the J gene end by 4 bases; junction bases not matched to a gene: 12. CDR3 loop: CASRLSPGQGRTEAFF. In DNA form, the CDR3 reads TGTGCCAGCAGGCTTTCCCCCGGACAGGGGCGCACTGAAGCTTTCTTT.

The chain recombines TRBV27 with TRBJ2-2; 7 bases are a match to TRBD2. CDR1 is MNHEY, CDR2 SMNVEV, per germline (reference sequence). CDR3 length: 15 residues. Trimming cost V 5 bases and J 4 bases; bases outside gene matches: 7. The CDR3 region has the DNA TGTGCCAGCAGTCGGACTAGTGGTAGCACCGGGGAGCTGTTTTTT. Its protein is CASSRTSGSTGELFF.

The chain is built from TRBV21-1 and TRBJ2-6; TRBD1 is taken as the D call from the table, unchecked against the DNA. TRBV21-1 is reported as a pseudogene. CDR3 size: 19 residues. The CDR3 DNA follows: TGTGCCAGCAGCAAAGCCTGGGACAGGGAGACGGCTGGGGCCAACGTCCTGACTTTC. Its protein is CASSKAWDRETAGANVLTF.

The chain couples TRBV19 to TRBJ2-2; D is unresolved. The CDR3 totals 14 residues. The germline CDR1 and CDR2 sequences are LNHDA and SQIVND (reference sequence). Trimming removed 3 bases at V and 1 base at J, with 6 bases between. CDR3 in amino acids: CASSINRNTGELFF. The CDR3 nucleotides are TGTGCCAGTAGTATTAATCGGAACACCGGGGAGCTGTTTTTT.

V is TRBV7-3 and J is TRBJ1-6, with 8 bases lining up with TRBD1. The V and J ends lost 3 bases and 9 bases, in that order; junction bases with no gene match: 4. Germline CDR1 is SGHTA and CDR2 is FQGTGA. CDR3 length equals 14 residues. The CDR3 here is CASSFYRGGSPLHF. As DNA, the CDR3 is TGTGCCAGCAGCTTTTACAGGGGGGGTTCACCCCTCCACTTT.